A single sample gave rise to the 15 T cell receptor beta chains below, sequenced in a study of T-cell memory formation after mild COVID-19. TCRdb passed the 5' RACE reads through MiXCR, listing each CDR3 protein once. The sample records 300,000 to 400,000 distinct CDR3 sequences, roughly 15% being singletons. Specimen: PBMCs or a T cell subset sorted from them (not recorded which). The origin of the receptors is a man younger than 35 who had mild COVID-19 (a few samples of this study predate the infection). Cell type and time point are not known.

This chain joins TRBV2 and TRBJ2-2; D may match TRBD1 or TRBD2 (5 bases each). Trimming removed 4 bases at V and 0 bases at J, with 21 bases between. Germline CDR1 reads SNHLY; CDR2 reads FYNNEI. The CDR3 runs to 19 residues. The CDR3 sequence is CASSGPGPRSSANTGELFF. Written as DNA, the CDR3 is TGTGCCAGCAGTGGACCGGGACCACGATCGTCCGCGAACACCGGGGAGCTGTTTTTT.

On this clonotype: At one end the junction does not follow the germline gene, possibly because of a read error. The chain has TRBV27 and TRBJ1-1; D not certain. CDR1 and CDR2 from the germline V gene are MNHEY and SMNVEV (reference sequence). This CDR3 contains 14 residues. The chain's CDR3 is CTSSFGLENTEAFF. In DNA form, the CDR3 reads TGCACCAGCAGTTTTGGACTCGAGAACACTGAAGCTTTCTTT.

The gene calls are TRBV5-6 and TRBJ2-7; TRBD1 matches at 9 bases. The CDR3 runs 18 residues. Germline V CDR1 and CDR2: SGHDT, YYEEEE. The V and J ends lost 5 bases and 5 bases, in that order; junction bases with no gene match: 20. CDR3 sequence: CASRIRGQGNGVRHEQYV. The CDR3 coding sequence is TGTGCCAGCAGAATTAGGGGACAGGGAAACGGAGTGCGGCACGAGCAGTACGTC.

This clonotype has just a few counts. V is TRBV2 and J is TRBJ2-3, with 7 bases fitting TRBD2. The CDR3 length is 15 residues. From germline, CDR1 is SNHLY and CDR2 FYNNEI. V shed 11 bases and J 2 bases; nucleotides not matched to a gene: 13. CDR3 amino acids: CALEVGGGYTDTQYF. The CDR3 DNA sequence: TGTGCCTTAGAGGTGGGCGGGGGATACACAGATACGCAGTATTTT.

This clonotype has more than one count but fewer than ten. This sequence joins TRBV7-6 and TRBJ1-1; 11 bases line up with TRBD1. The CDR3 has 16 amino acids. With V trimmed by 1 base and J by 5 bases, 6 bases remained unmatched. Germline CDR1 and CDR2: SGHVS and FNYEAQ. The CDR3 coding sequence is TGTGCCAGCAGCTTAGGGTCCGGGACAGGGGGAACTGAAGCTTTCTTT. Its protein product is CASSLGSGTGGTEAFF. Complete variable domain (other parts from reference TRBV7-6 and TRBJ1-1): GAGVSQSPRYKVTKRGQDVALRCDPISGHVSLYWYRQALGQGPEFLTYFNYEAQQDKSGLPNDRFSAERPEGSISTLTIQRTEQRDSAMYRCASSLGSGTGGTEAFFGQGTRLTVV.

This chain joins TRBV11-3 and TRBJ2-3, with D possibly being TRBD2 (6 bases). This CDR3 has 14 amino acids. CDR1 and CDR2 (germline): SGHNT, YENEEA. Deletions cut 4 bases from V and 4 bases from J, with 12 bases between. The CDR3 is CASSSRDSPDTQYF. CDR3 nucleotides: TGTGCCAGCAGCTCCCGGGACTCGCCAGATACGCAGTATTTT.

This clonotype has a handful of counts. The rearrangement links TRBV20-1 to TRBJ2-1, with a weak D call TRBD2 (5 bases). The CDR3 length is 12 residues. V was clipped by 3 bases and J by 7 bases, with 10 bases between them. Germline CDR1 reads DFQATT; CDR2 reads SNEGSKA (reference sequence). CDR3 residues: CSASPGGNEQFF. Written as DNA, the CDR3 is TGCAGTGCTAGTCCGGGCGGGAATGAGCAGTTCTTC.

The chain uses TRBV6-1 and TRBJ2-3; 11 positions match TRBD2. Trimming at V came to 4 bases and at J to 1 base, leaving 1 base not matched to a gene. CDR1 and CDR2 from the germline V gene are MNHNS and SASEGT. The CDR3 totals 15 residues. For the CDR3, the DNA is TGTGCCAGCAGTGTTAGCGGGGGGGGCACAGATACGCAGTATTTT. Translated, it gives CASSVSGGGTDTQYF.

This rearrangement joins TRBV7-3 to TRBJ2-1; D is unclear. The CDR3 is 13 residues long. V shed 5 bases and J shed 8 bases, with 13 bases lying between them. From germline, CDR1 is SGHTA and CDR2 FQGTGA. CDR3 protein: CASSPRQVDEQFF. CDR3 DNA sequence: TGTGCCAGCAGCCCGCGACAAGTGGATGAGCAGTTCTTC.

This clonotype was detected ten times or more. The rearrangement links TRBV4-1 to TRBJ2-1, with D maybe TRBD1 (6 bases). V dropped 0 bases and J dropped 5 bases, with 11 bases sitting between them. This CDR3 has 15 residues. The germline gives CDR1 MGHRA, CDR2 YSYEKL. This chain's CDR3 is CASSQEGAINNEQFF. DNA of the CDR3: TGCGCCAGCAGCCAAGAGGGGGCTATCAACAATGAGCAGTTCTTC.

This rearrangement joins TRBV3-1 to TRBJ1-6; D possibly corresponds to TRBD1 (5 bases). Trimming left V 6 bases short and J 4 bases short, with 13 bases between. Germline values: CDR1 LGHDT, CDR2 YNNKEL (reference sequence). CDR3 length equals 15 residues. The CDR3 protein is CASRIDSFYNSPLHF. Here the CDR3 DNA reads TGTGCCAGCAGAATCGACAGCTTTTATAATTCACCCCTCCACTTT.

The chain uses TRBV20-1 and TRBJ1-5, with D possibly TRBD1 on 5 matching bases. The ends were cut back, 6 bases at V and 6 bases at J, with 15 bases in the middle. CDR3 length: 13 amino acids. CDR1 and CDR2 (germline): DFQATT, SNEGSKA (reference sequence). CDR3 sequence reads: CSAREGSAQPQHF. Written as DNA, the CDR3 is TGCAGTGCCAGGGAGGGCTCCGCTCAGCCCCAGCATTTT.

The rearrangement uses TRBV28 and TRBJ2-7, with D possibly being TRBD1 (7 bases). CDR1 is MDHEN, CDR2 SYDVKM, per germline. The V and J ends lost 4 bases and 0 bases respectively, with 19 bases between them. The CDR3 loop spans 17 amino acids. The CDR3: CASSSPRRDSNSYEQYV. The CDR3 DNA is TGTGCCAGCAGTTCCCCACGGCGGGACAGCAACTCCTACGAGCAGTACGTC.

This clonotype was detected ten times or more. The chain combines TRBV29-1 with TRBJ1-1; 9 positions match TRBD1. V lost 7 bases, J lost 1 base, and 7 bases stayed unmatched. The germline V gene encodes CDR1 SQVTM and CDR2 ANQGSEA. CDR3 length: 14 amino acids. CDR3 loop: CSAPPGQGNTEAFF. The CDR3 DNA sequence: TGCAGCGCACCCCCGGGACAGGGGAACACTGAAGCTTTCTTT. The full variable domain, with the rest looked up from reference TRBV29-1 and TRBJ1-1, is SAVISQKPSRDICQRGTSLTIQCQVDSQVTMMFWYRQQPGQSLTLIATANQGSEATYESGFVIDKFPISRPNLTFSTLTVSNMSPEDSSIYLCSAPPGQGNTEAFFGQGTRLTVV.

The gene calls are TRBV7-2 and TRBJ2-5, with 9 bases lining up with TRBD2. Germline V lookup: CDR1 SGHTA, CDR2 FQGNSA. The CDR3 runs 16 residues. J gave up 4 bases and V 0 bases, and 6 bases lay outside the gene matches. CDR3 in DNA: TGTGCCAGCAGCTTAGCTCGGCGGGGGGGCGGAGAGACCCAGTACTTC. Translating gives CASSLARRGGGETQYF.